The clone carrying this T cell receptor beta chain was found many times. The source of the sample is a study of neurological immune-mediated disorders. From 2 million PBMCs stored at -80 C, the unsorted libraries were generated. The authors made cDNA by 5'RACE with 10-nucleotide random UMIs. TCRdb re-derived calls from the 5' RACE reads in MiXCR, one entry per CDR3 protein. The sample holds tens of thousands of distinct CDR3 sequences, roughly 4.8% seen once. The CDR3 extends over 14 amino acids. The V gene's germline CDR1 is MGHRA and CDR2 YSYEKL. Trimming cost V 2 bases and J 10 bases; bases outside gene matches: 8.

The chain links TRBV4-1 to TRBJ2-3; TRBD2 matches 8 bases. The specimen sequenced was PBMCs. The clonotype was recovered from a man in his thirties or forties with multiple sclerosis. Here the CDR3 DNA reads TGCGCCAGCAGCCAACCCCCGGGACTAGGAGCGCAGTATTTT. Translating gives CASSQPPGLGAQYF.